The 9 T cell receptor beta chains below all came from one sample that was sequenced in a study of OX40 agonist ivuxolimab in advanced cancers. Assay: immunoSEQ multiplex PCR; the TCRdb copy retains only in-frame clones and omits some. The table lists tens of thousands of clones, roughly 90% of them singletons. Sequencing was performed on CD4+ or CD8+ T cells sorted from blood, taken in a trial of the OX40 agonist ivuxolimab. All receptors derive from an adult with an advanced solid tumor such as melanoma, head and neck, liver or kidney cancer.

The V gene is TRBV5-5, the J gene TRBJ2-5, with 7 bases lining up with TRBD1. Per germline, CDR1 SGHKS and CDR2 YYEKEE (reference sequence). The CDR3 runs to 14 residues. The junction had 5 bases not matched to a gene; V was cut back by 4 bases and J by 2 bases. CDR3 sequence reads: CASSPRQGQETQYF. The DNA for the CDR3 is TGTGCCAGCAGCCCCCGACAGGGACAAGAGACCCAGTACTTC.

The rearrangement uses TRBV11-2 and TRBJ2-7, with 9 bases that match TRBD1. The CDR3 is 14 residues long. Trimming cost V 5 bases and J 6 bases; bases outside gene matches: 8. Germline V gene sequence: CDR1 SGHAT, CDR2 FQNNGV. DNA for the CDR3: TGTGCCAGCAGCCCCAGGGGACAGGGCGTCGAGCAGTACTTC. It is translated as CASSPRGQGVEQYF.

This clone came up once. The chain combines TRBV18 with TRBJ1-3; D unclear. Germline CDR1 is KGHSH and CDR2 is LQKENI. The V end lost 2 bases, the J end lost 0 bases, and 14 bases lay between the germline ends. The CDR3 covers 17 residues. DNA of the CDR3: TGTGCCAGCTCACCAAGAACACCTGGAAACTCTGGAAACACCATATATTTT. As protein: CASSPRTPGNSGNTIYF.

Comment on this clone: Other DNA sequences from this sample encode an identical CDR3 as well. The chain recombines TRBV18 with TRBJ2-7; no firm D call. V was trimmed by 3 bases and J by 3 bases, leaving 6 bases between them. Per germline, CDR1 KGHSH and CDR2 LQKENI. The CDR3 consists of 12 residues. CDR3 bases: TGTGCCAGCTCACCGTCAAGCTACGAGCAGTACTTC. Translation gives CASSPSSYEQYF. The full variable domain, completed using reference TRBV18 and TRBJ2-7, is NAGVMQNPRHLVRRRGQEARLRCSPMKGHSHVYWYRQLPEEGLKFMVYLQKENIIDESGMPKERFSAEFPKEGPSILRIQQVVRGDSAAYFCASSPSSYEQYFGPGTRLTVT.

This chain uses TRBV10-3 with TRBJ2-1, with D perhaps assigned TRBD1 or TRBD2 (5 bases each). The length of the CDR3 is 13 residues. Trimming shortened V by 11 bases and J by 6 bases, and 17 bases separated the two germline ends. The germline V gene has CDR1 ENHRY and CDR2 SYGVKD. CDR3 nucleotides: TGTGCCGCCTCCGGGACCCAATCCAATGAGCAGTTCTTC. Translation gives CAASGTQSNEQFF.

J is TRBJ2-3 and V is TRBV12-5; no definite D call. Germline V lookup: CDR1 LGHNT, CDR2 FRNRAP. The CDR3 totals 11 residues. Trimming removed 5 bases at V and 7 bases at J, with 7 bases between. DNA of the CDR3: TGTGCTAGTGGTACGGATCATACGCAGTATTTT. It is translated as CASGTDHTQYF.

This chain joins TRBV5-1 and TRBJ2-7, with 9 bases lining up with TRBD1. Germline lookup yields CDR1 SGHRS and CDR2 YFSETQ. The CDR3 is 16 amino acids. V was clipped by 3 bases and J by 0 bases; unmatched bases: 7. CDR3 sequence reads: CASSSSGTGSSYEQYF. In DNA form, the CDR3 reads TGCGCCAGCAGCTCTTCCGGGACAGGGTCCTCCTACGAGCAGTACTTC.

The CDR3 DNA follows: TGTGCCAGCAACCCGTCAACAGGGGGCTATGAGCAGTTCTTC. Translated: CASNPSTGGYEQFF. The V and J genes are TRBV11-2 and TRBJ2-1, with 9 bases lining up with TRBD1. The CDR3 spans 14 residues. Trimming took 7 bases from V and 8 from J; bases not matched to a gene: 9. Germline CDR1 SGHAT, CDR2 FQNNGV.

V usage is TRBV2 and J usage is TRBJ2-1, with a weak D call TRBD2 (7 bases). CDR1 is SNHLY, CDR2 FYNNEI, per germline. Trimming left V 7 bases short and J 3 bases short, with 16 bases between. The CDR3 totals 15 residues. The CDR3 DNA follows: TGTGCCAGCACCTCCGGGGGAGGGGGCTACAATGAGCAGTTCTTC. This encodes CASTSGGGGYNEQFF.